Listed below are T cell receptor beta chains from one sample, sequenced in a study of blood T cell repertoires in COVID-19. The data were produced by immunoSEQ multiplex PCR, yet TCRdb's version contains in-frame clones alone and is incomplete. The table has 450,000 or so clones, about 87% seen once. The sequencing input was peripheral blood. These receptors all stem from a man between 18 and 29 years old with COVID-19, enrolled during active disease. Both conserved end residues are part of each CDR3. A D gene is named only where the DNA matches it firmly. Expanded clones are given a class, and other clones once, few, many or no size at all.

>TRBJ2-1|TRBV6-6|-|-
CASGGSPPYNEQFF
TGTGCCAGCGGGGGCAGTCCACCCTACAATGAGCAGTTCTTC
>TRBJ2-3|TRBV5-8|-|-
CASTQGGTDTQYF
TGTGCCAGCACTCAAGGAGGCACAGATACGCAGTATTTT
>TRBJ2-5|TRBV10-2|few|TRBD2
CASFNGGARYF
TGCGCCAGCTTTAACGGGGGGGCAAGGTACTTC
>TRBJ2-3|TRBV27|-|-
CASSLSGVAFTDTQYF
TGTGCCAGCAGTTTATCCGGGGTCGCCTTCACAGATACGCAGTATTTT
>TRBJ1-2|TRBV27|-|-
CASSPYQGWYGYTF
TGTGCCAGCAGTCCATACCAGGGTTGGTATGGCTACACCTTC
>TRBJ1-2|TRBV27|-|TRBD1
CANLQGALYGYTF
TGTGCCAACCTACAGGGGGCCTTGTATGGCTACACCTTC
>TRBJ1-5|TRBV7-9|-|-
CASSQGLDQPQHF
TGTGCCAGCAGCCAGGGTCTGGATCAGCCCCAGCATTTT
>TRBJ1-4|TRBV21-1|once|-
CASSLTVNNEKLFF
TGTGCCAGCAGCCTTACAGTAAATAATGAAAAACTGTTTTTT
>TRBJ2-7|TRBV6-2/TRBV6-3|-|TRBD2
CASSSPGLAYYEQYF
TGTGCCAGCAGTTCACCCGGACTAGCGTACTACGAGCAGTACTTC
>TRBJ2-2|TRBV10-1|-|-
CASSEGQLRELFF
TGCGCCAGCAGTGAGGGTCAACTCAGGGAGCTGTTTTTT
>TRBJ2-3|TRBV2|-|TRBD2
CATYRASGSGDTQYF
TGTGCCACCTACAGGGCTAGCGGGAGTGGAGATACGCAGTATTTT
>TRBJ2-6|TRBV10-2|-|TRBD2
CASSLAGGPGANVLTF
TGCGCCAGCAGCCTAGCGGGAGGGCCTGGGGCCAACGTCCTGACTTTC
>TRBJ2-6|TRBV11-3|-|-
CASSLGTISGANVLTF
TGTGCCAGCAGCTTAGGTACTATCTCTGGGGCCAACGTCCTGACTTTC
>TRBJ2-2|TRBV18|-|-
CASSPLQGQLNTGELFF
TGTGCCAGCTCACCCCTACAGGGCCAACTTAACACCGGGGAGCTGTTTTTT
>TRBJ2-4|TRBV30|-|TRBD1
CAWSEGAGKNIQYF
TGTGCCTGGAGTGAGGGGGCTGGCAAAAACATTCAGTACTTC
>TRBJ2-3|TRBV5-1|-|TRBD2
CASSFSGRESDTQYF
TGCGCCAGCAGCTTTAGCGGGAGAGAGTCAGATACGCAGTATTTT
>TRBJ2-7|TRBV24-1|-|-
CATSSGFYEQYF
TGTGCCACCTCGAGCGGATTTTACGAGCAGTACTTC
>TRBJ2-5|TRBV11-2|once|-
CASSLGGLSSETQYF
TGTGCCAGCAGCTTAGGGGGGCTATCGTCAGAGACCCAGTACTTC
>TRBJ2-1|TRBV5-1|-|TRBD2
CASSLATSGIYEQFF
TGCGCCAGCAGCTTGGCAACTAGCGGGATCTATGAGCAGTTCTTC
>TRBJ1-5|TRBV19|once|TRBD1
CASSGSGQGNQPQHF
TGTGCCAGTAGTGGCTCGGGACAGGGTAATCAGCCCCAGCATTTT